This TCR beta chain derives from a study of blood T cell repertoires in COVID-19. Turning to the study itself: Sources were T cells, B-cell-depleted T cells, or PBMCs; the material itself was cDNA or gDNA.

Authors' data handling: The authors estimated nucleated cell counts from reference gene primer amplification. Only in-frame clones appear in the TCRdb table, and some are missing; sequencing was by immunoSEQ multiplex PCR. The V and J calls and clone size come from that table; D and trimming were worked out from the DNA. Among approximately 70,000 clones listed, roughly 87% were seen once. This CDR3 is built from 13 residues. V lost 6 bases to trimming and J lost 9 bases, with 15 bases between them. Looked up from germline, CDR1 is MNHEY and CDR2 is SVGAGI. The chain has TRBV6-5 and TRBJ1-5; D may be TRBD1 (6 bases). The specimen sequenced was peripheral blood. The TCR comes from a human donor in a cohort sampled during active COVID-19. CDR3 in amino acids: CASRQGEVGPQHF. In nucleotides, the CDR3 is TGTGCCAGCAGACAGGGCGAGGTTGGGCCCCAGCATTTT.